Presented here are 10 T cell receptor beta chains from one specimen sequenced in a study of T cell repertoires in cytomegalovirus infection (dated 2019 in TCRdb). Sequencing instrument: Illumina HiSeq 1500. TCRdb trimmed public reads at Q25 via fastp, called clones via MiXCR and kept in-frame beta chains. Every CDR3 protein is listed once, alongside the most common genes and DNA of its rows. The sample table contains approximately 910,000 distinct CDR3 sequences; only one count was recorded for 30% to 40% of them. About an eighth of the sample is in the top ten clones. What the treatment or condition label conveys for this sample: in vitro stimulation with specific CMV peptide epitopes to enrich CMV-specific T cells. The antigens these receptors bind are not known. The sample consisted of cultured CD8+ T cells from PBMCs, taken from culture after CMV antigen stimulation. All receptors come from a human donor in good health (CMV status not recorded). Some clones in this sample may be carry-over from other donors' samples.

The rearrangement joins TRBV2 to TRBJ2-1, with D maybe TRBD2 (6 bases). CDR3 length: 17 residues. Trimming stripped 11 bases from V and 2 bases from J, with 25 bases between. The germline V gene has CDR1 SNHLY and CDR2 FYNNEI. In nucleotides, the CDR3 is TGTGCCGGATTGGCGGGACTCGTCCTGGGGGCCTACAATGAGCAGTTCTTC. Its translation is CAGLAGLVLGAYNEQFF. Full variable domain (rest looked up from reference TRBV2 and TRBJ2-1): EPEVTQTPSHQVTQMGQEVILRCVPISNHLYFYWYRQILGQKVEFLVSFYNNEISEKSEIFDDQFSVERPDGSNFTLKIRSTKLEDSAMYFCAGLAGLVLGAYNEQFFGPGTRLTVL.

The rearrangement uses TRBV9 and TRBJ2-6, with unresolved D. V was cut by 0 bases and J by 0 bases, with 13 bases left in between. This CDR3 spans 18 amino acids. Per germline, CDR1 SGDLS and CDR2 YYNGEE. The CDR3 nucleotides are TGTGCCAGCAGCGTAGCTGCTTACCTTGTCTCTGGGGCCAACGTCCTGACTTTC. It codes for CASSVAAYLVSGANVLTF.

In this sample, this clonotype turned up many times. The chain couples TRBV7-9 to TRBJ2-1; D is possibly TRBD2 (7 bases). This CDR3 region has 15 residues. Germline CDR1 SEHNR, CDR2 FQNEAQ (reference sequence). V lost 1 base and J lost 5, with 12 bases in between. CDR3 nucleotide sequence: TGTGCCAGCAGCTTAGACAGGGAGGGCCACAATGAGCAGTTCTTC. This encodes CASSLDREGHNEQFF.

The J gene is TRBJ2-4, the V gene TRBV7-6; 9 nucleotides line up with TRBD2. The V and J ends lost 0 bases and 9 bases, in that order; junction bases with no gene match: 3. Germline assignment: CDR1 SGHVS and CDR2 FNYEAQ. The CDR3 extends over 14 amino acids. This CDR3 is CASSLAAGGIIQYF. As DNA, the CDR3 is TGTGCCAGCAGCTTAGCCGCGGGGGGGATCATTCAGTACTTC.

The CDR3 DNA reads as TGTGCCAGCAGGCCCGGGACGGACACTGAAGCTTTCTTT. Amino acid sequence: CASRPGTDTEAFF. The V call is TRBV7-3, the J call TRBJ1-1, with TRBD1 as a possible D gene (5 bases). V shed 6 bases and J shed 3 bases, with 11 bases lying between them. The CDR3 sequence is 13 residues long. Looked up from germline, CDR1 is SGHTA and CDR2 is FQGTGA.

The chain couples TRBV5-6 to TRBJ2-7; 10 bases are shared with TRBD1. V trimming: 3 bases; J trimming: 5 bases; junction bases outside the gene matches: 8. CDR1 SGHDT and CDR2 YYEEEE come from the germline V gene. The CDR3 runs to 15 residues. CDR3: CASSSWGTGVHEQYF. CDR3 nucleotides: TGTGCCAGCAGCTCCTGGGGGACAGGGGTGCACGAGCAGTACTTC. The full variable domain, with the rest looked up from reference TRBV5-6 and TRBJ2-7, is DAGVTQSPTHLIKTRGQQVTLRCSPKSGHDTVSWYQQALGQGPQFIFQYYEEEERQRGNFPDRFSGHQFPNYSSELNVNALLLGDSALYLCASSSWGTGVHEQYFGPGTRLTVT.

V is TRBV15 and J is TRBJ2-2; no reliable D call. CDR3 length equals 16 residues. The V end was cut by 4 bases, the J end by 8 bases, with 20 bases between. Germline V lookup: CDR1 LNHNV, CDR2 YYDKDF (reference sequence). CDR3 residues: CATSTTLEVLTGELFF. CDR3 nucleotide sequence: TGTGCCACCAGCACAACCTTGGAAGTATTAACAGGGGAGCTGTTTTTT.

V is TRBV14 and J is TRBJ1-3; D is unclear. Trimming pared 4 bases from V and 0 bases from J, leaving 16 bases between. Germline V gene data show CDR1 as SGHDN and CDR2 as FVKESK. CDR3 length equals 17 residues. The CDR3 here is CASSPRTVKFSGNTIYF. For the CDR3, the DNA is TGTGCCAGCAGCCCAAGGACCGTCAAGTTCTCTGGAAACACCATATATTTT.

The gene calls are TRBV19 and TRBJ2-2, with TRBD2 matching over 8 bases. CDR1 LNHDA and CDR2 SQIVND come from the germline V gene (reference sequence). V was clipped by 7 bases and J by 10 bases; unmatched bases: 20. The CDR3 runs to 17 residues. The CDR3 DNA is TGTGCCAGTACCGTCACCGGACTAGCAGAGGCGAGCGTGGAGCTGTTTTTT. Protein: CASTVTGLAEASVELFF. Full variable domain (outside the CDR3, taken from reference TRBV19 and TRBJ2-2): DGGITQSPKYLFRKEGQNVTLSCEQNLNHDAMYWYRQDPGQGLRLIYYSQIVNDFQKGDIAEGYSVSREKKESFPLTVTSAQKNPTAFYLCASTVTGLAEASVELFFGEGSRLTVL.

The chain has TRBV20-1 and TRBJ2-7, with D unclear. The CDR3 consists of 14 residues. Per the germline V gene, CDR1 is DFQATT and CDR2 is SNEGSKA (reference sequence). V was clipped by 0 bases and J by 1 base, with 10 bases between them. CDR3 nucleotide sequence: TGCAGTGCTAGAGAAATCGAGTTATCCTACGAGCAGTACTTC. Protein product: CSAREIELSYEQYF.